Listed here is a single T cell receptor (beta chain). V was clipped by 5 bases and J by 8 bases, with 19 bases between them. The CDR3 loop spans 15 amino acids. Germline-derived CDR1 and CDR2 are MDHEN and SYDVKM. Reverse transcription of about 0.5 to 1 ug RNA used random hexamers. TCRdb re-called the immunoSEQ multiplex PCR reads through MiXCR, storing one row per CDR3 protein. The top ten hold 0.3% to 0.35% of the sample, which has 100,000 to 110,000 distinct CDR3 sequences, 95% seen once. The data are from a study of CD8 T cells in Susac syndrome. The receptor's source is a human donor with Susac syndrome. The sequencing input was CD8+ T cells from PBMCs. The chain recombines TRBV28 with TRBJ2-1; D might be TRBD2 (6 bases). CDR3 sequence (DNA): TGTGCCAGCAGTCCGGGGGTTTGGGGGAGCTATGAGCAGTTCTTC. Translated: CASSPGVWGSYEQFF.